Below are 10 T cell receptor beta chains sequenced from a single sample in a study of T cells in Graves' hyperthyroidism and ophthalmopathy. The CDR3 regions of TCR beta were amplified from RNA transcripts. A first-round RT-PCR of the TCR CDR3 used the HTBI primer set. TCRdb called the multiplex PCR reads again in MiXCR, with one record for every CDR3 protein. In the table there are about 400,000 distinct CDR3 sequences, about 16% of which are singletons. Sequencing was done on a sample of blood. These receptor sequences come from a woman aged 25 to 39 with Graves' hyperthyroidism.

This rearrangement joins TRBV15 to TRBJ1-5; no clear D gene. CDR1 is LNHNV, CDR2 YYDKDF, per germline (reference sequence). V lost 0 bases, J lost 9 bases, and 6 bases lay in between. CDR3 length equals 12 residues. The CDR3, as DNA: TGTGCCACCAGCAGAGAGGGAGGGCCCCAGCATTTT. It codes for CATSREGGPQHF.

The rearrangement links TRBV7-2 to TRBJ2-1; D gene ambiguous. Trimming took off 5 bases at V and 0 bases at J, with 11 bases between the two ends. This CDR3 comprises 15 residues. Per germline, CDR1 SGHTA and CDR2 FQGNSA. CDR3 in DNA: TGTGCCAGCAGCCCGTCGTTTGACTCCTACAATGAGCAGTTCTTC. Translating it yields CASSPSFDSYNEQFF.

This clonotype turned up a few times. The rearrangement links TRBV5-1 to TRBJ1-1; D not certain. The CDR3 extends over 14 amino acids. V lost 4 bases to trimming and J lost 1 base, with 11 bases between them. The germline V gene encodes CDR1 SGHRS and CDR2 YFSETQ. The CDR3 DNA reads TGCGCCAGCAGCGCGGGCTCCGGGAACACTGAAGCTTTCTTT. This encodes CASSAGSGNTEAFF. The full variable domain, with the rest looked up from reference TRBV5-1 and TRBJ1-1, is KAGVTQTPRYLIKTRGQQVTLSCSPISGHRSVSWYQQTPGQGLQFLFEYFSETQRNKGNFPGRFSGRQFSNSRSEMNVSTLELGDSALYLCASSAGSGNTEAFFGQGTRLTVV.

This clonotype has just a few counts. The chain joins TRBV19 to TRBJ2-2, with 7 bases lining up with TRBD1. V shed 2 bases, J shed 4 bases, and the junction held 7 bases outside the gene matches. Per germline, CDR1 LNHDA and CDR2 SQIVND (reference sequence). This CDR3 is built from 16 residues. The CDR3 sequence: CASSIRGQVGTGELFF. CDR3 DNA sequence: TGTGCCAGTAGTATAAGAGGACAGGTGGGCACCGGGGAGCTGTTTTTT. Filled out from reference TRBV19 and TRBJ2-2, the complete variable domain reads DGGITQSPKYLFRKEGQNVTLSCEQNLNHDAMYWYRQDPGQGLRLIYYSQIVNDFQKGDIAEGYSVSREKKESFPLTVTSAQKNPTAFYLCASSIRGQVGTGELFFGEGSRLTVL.

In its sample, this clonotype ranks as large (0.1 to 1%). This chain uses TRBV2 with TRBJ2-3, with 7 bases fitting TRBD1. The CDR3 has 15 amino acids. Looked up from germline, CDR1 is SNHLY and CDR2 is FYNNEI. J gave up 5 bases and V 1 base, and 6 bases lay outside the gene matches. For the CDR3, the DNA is TGTGCCAGCAGTGAAGGGGACAGTCCCGGAGATACGCAGTATTTT. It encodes CASSEGDSPGDTQYF. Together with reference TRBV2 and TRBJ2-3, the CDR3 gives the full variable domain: EPEVTQTPSHQVTQMGQEVILRCVPISNHLYFYWYRQILGQKVEFLVSFYNNEISEKSEIFDDQFSVERPDGSNFTLKIRSTKLEDSAMYFCASSEGDSPGDTQYFGPGTRLTVL.

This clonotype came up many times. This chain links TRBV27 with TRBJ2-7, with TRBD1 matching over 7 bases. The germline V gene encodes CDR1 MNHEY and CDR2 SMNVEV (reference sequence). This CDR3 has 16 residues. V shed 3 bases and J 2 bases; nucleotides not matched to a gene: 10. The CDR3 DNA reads TGTGCCAGCAGTTTTGAGGCCGGGACAGTTACCTACGAGCAGTACTTC. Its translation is CASSFEAGTVTYEQYF.

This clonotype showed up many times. As DNA, the CDR3 is TGTGCCAGCAGTTCCTCCACAGCGGGTAGAAGCTCTGGGGCCAACGTCCTGACTTTC. Residues: CASSSSTAGRSSGANVLTF. This chain uses TRBV28 with TRBJ2-6; possible D gene TRBD2, 6 bases. CDR1 is MDHEN, CDR2 SYDVKM, per germline. V shed 4 bases and J shed 0 bases, with 19 bases lying between them. The CDR3 consists of 19 residues.

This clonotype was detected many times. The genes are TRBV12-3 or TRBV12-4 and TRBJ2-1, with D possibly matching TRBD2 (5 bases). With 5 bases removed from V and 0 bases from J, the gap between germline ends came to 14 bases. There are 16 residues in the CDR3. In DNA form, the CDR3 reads TGTGCCAGCAGTGGACGGGCTAGCAGCTCCTACAATGAGCAGTTCTTC. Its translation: CASSGRASSSYNEQFF.

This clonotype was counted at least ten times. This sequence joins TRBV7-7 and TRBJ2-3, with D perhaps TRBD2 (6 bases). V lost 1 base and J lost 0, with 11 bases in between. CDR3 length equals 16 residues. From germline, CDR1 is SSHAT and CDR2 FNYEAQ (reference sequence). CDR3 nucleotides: TGTGCCAGCAGCTTAGGGGCTAGCGCCAGCACAGATACGCAGTATTTT. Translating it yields CASSLGASASTDTQYF.

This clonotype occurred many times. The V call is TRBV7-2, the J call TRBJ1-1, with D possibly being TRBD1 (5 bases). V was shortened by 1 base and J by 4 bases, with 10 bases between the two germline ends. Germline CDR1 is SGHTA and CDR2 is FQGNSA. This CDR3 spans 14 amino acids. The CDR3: CASSLVGQGTEAFF. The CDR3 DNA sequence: TGTGCCAGCAGCTTAGTGGGGCAAGGCACTGAAGCTTTCTTT.